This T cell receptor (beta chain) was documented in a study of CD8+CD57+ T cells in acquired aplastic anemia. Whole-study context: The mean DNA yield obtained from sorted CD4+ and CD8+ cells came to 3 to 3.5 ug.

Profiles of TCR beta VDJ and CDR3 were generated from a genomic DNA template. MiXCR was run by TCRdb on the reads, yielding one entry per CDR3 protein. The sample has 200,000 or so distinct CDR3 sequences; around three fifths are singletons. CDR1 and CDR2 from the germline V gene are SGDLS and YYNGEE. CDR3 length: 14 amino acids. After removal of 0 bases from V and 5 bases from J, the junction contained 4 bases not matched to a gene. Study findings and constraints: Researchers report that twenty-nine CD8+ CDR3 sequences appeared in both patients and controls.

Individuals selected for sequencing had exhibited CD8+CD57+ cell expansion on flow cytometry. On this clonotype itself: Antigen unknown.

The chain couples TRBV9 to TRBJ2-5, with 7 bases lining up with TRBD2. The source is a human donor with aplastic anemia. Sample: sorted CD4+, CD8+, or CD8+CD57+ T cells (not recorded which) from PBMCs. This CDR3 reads CASSVGRGGETQYF. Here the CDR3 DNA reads TGTGCCAGCAGCGTAGGTAGGGGAGGGGAGACCCAGTACTTC.